This is a list of T cell receptor beta chains from one sample in a study of blood T cells in healthy people across ages. TCRdb called the 5' RACE reads again in MiXCR, with one record for every CDR3 protein. The profile shows about 930,000 distinct CDR3 sequences, just under 30% of them singletons. This same sample was also taken into another study, of T cells of mothers and their children.

Sequencing input: blood. The source is a woman between 35 and 50 years old in good health. Both conserved end residues are part of each CDR3. The D gene is left open where the match is weak. A row's size may be missing; if present it is once, few, many or a size class.

j_gene | abundance | v_gene | d_gene | CDR3aa | CDR3nt
TRBJ1-1 | few | TRBV18 | - | CASSSPGGGRTEAFF | TGTGCCAGCTCATCCCCGGGGGGAGGGCGGACTGAAGCTTTCTTT
TRBJ1-4 | many | TRBV2 | - | CASSYRATNEKLFF | TGTGCCAGCAGTTACCGGGCAACTAATGAAAAACTGTTTTTT
TRBJ2-1 | few | TRBV7-9 | - | CASSLALGGRYNEQFF | TGTGCCAGCAGCTTAGCGCTGGGGGGGCGGTACAATGAGCAGTTCTTC
TRBJ1-4 | few | TRBV6-6 | - | CATAGEGLNEKLFF | TGTGCCACCGCAGGGGAGGGGCTTAATGAAAAACTGTTTTTT
TRBJ1-2 | few | TRBV5-1 | TRBD1 | CASSITLGTGPGYGYTF | TGCGCCAGCAGCATCACACTAGGGACAGGGCCGGGCTATGGCTACACCTTC
TRBJ2-7 | few | TRBV25-1 | TRBD2 | CASSPKPRGGTRDYEQYF | TGTGCCAGCTCCCCAAAACCCCGCGGGGGGACCAGAGACTACGAGCAGTACTTC
TRBJ1-2 | - | TRBV20-1 | - | CSARGRGDGYTF | TGCAGTGCTAGGGGTCGGGGGGATGGCTACACCTTC
TRBJ1-5 | - | TRBV7-2 | - | CASSLVTVDQPQHF | TGTGCCAGCAGCTTAGTAACTGTCGATCAGCCCCAGCATTTT
TRBJ1-2 | - | TRBV5-1 | TRBD1 | CASSLRTGESYGYTF | TGCGCCAGCAGCCTCCGGACAGGGGAGAGCTATGGCTACACCTTC
TRBJ2-1 | - | TRBV30 | - | CAWEPPAYNEQFF | TGTGCCTGGGAGCCTCCAGCCTACAATGAGCAGTTCTTC
TRBJ2-1 | few | TRBV12-3/TRBV12-4 | TRBD1 | CASTLDRGRGNEQFF | TGTGCCAGCACCCTGGACAGGGGCCGGGGGAATGAGCAGTTCTTC
TRBJ1-2 | few | TRBV29-1 | - | CSVEGGAGPGYTF | TGCAGCGTTGAAGGAGGGGCAGGACCTGGCTACACCTTC
TRBJ2-3 | - | TRBV20-1 | TRBD2 | CSALGLVPTDTQYF | TGCAGTGCTCTGGGACTAGTTCCGACAGATACGCAGTATTTT
TRBJ2-1 | few | TRBV6-5 | - | CASRNLNEQFF | TGTGCCAGCAGAAACCTAAATGAGCAGTTCTTC
TRBJ2-7 | many | TRBV28 | - | CASGLGDYEQYF | TGTGCCAGCGGTTTGGGGGACTACGAGCAGTACTTC
TRBJ2-3 | many | TRBV12-3/TRBV12-4 | - | CASRWGPLDTQYF | TGTGCCAGCAGATGGGGTCCTCTGGATACGCAGTATTTT
TRBJ2-7 | many | TRBV28 | - | CASTSPYEQYF | TGTGCCAGCACCTCCCCCTACGAGCAGTACTTC